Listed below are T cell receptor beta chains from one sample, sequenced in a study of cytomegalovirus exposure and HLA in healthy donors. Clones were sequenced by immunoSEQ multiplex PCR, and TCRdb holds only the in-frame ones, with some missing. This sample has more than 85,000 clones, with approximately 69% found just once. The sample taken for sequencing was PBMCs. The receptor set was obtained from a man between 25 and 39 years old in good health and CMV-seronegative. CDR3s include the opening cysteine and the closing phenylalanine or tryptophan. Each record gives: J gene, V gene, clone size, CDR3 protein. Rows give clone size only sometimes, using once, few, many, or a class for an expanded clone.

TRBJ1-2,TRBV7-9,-,CASKRGSHGYTF
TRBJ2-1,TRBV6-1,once,CASRYRDSSNNEQFF
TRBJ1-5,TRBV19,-,CASSESGGGRYYNQPQHF
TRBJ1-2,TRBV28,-,CASRTTGQGFYGYTF
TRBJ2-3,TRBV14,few,CASSHPSGGGPDTQYF
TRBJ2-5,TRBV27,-,CASSSPGLGPETQYF
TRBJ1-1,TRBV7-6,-,CASSLRQGHTEAFF
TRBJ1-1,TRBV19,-,CASRDGQLNTEAFF
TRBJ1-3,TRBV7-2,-,CASSLDRVSGNTIYF
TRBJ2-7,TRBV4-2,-,CASSSHSGSFSYEQYF
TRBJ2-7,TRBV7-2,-,CASSPNRGYKQYF
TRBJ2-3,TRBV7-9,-,CASSLGLAGGIASTDTQYF
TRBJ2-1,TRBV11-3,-,CASSLATARAQFF
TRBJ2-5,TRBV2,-,CASSLKGLAGRETQYF
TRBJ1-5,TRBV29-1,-,CSVAAGKDQPQHF
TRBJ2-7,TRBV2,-,CASIRELAGSYEQYF
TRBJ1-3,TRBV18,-,CASSPGTGAGNTIYF
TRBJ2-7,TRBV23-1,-,CASSQKPGDRRSYEQYF
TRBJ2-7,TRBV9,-,CASSEGQGAYEQYF
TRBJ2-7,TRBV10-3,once,CAISERDSTYEQYF
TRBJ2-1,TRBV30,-,CAWSVGGSVAEQFF
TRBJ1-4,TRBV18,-,CASSPSLYNEKLFF
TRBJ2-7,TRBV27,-,CASSLYQASSYEQYF
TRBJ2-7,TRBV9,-,CASSVDDSTREQYF
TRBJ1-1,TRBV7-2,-,CASSLLDSLEAFF
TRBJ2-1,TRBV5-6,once,CASSWGQLTEGFF
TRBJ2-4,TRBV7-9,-,CASSLVGSGKNIQYF
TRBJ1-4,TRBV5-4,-,CASSPDRGPNEKLFF
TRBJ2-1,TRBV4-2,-,CASSPGLASYNEQFF
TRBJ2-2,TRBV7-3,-,CASSLGRNTGELFF
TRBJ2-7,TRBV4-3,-,CASSQERDREFDEQYF
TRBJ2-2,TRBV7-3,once,CASSRDEGRTDTGELFF
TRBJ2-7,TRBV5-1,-,CASSASGTGDYEQYF
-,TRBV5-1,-,CASSLVVLPYEQYF
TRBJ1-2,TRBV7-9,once,CASSFTGAVGYTF
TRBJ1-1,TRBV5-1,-,CASSPGTAHGKAFF
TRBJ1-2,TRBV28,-,CASSLRTGRNGYTF
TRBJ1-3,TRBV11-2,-,CASSPGQWGNTIYF
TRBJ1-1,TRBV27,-,CASSFQGADTEAFF
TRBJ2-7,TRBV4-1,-,CASSQVIAGGPAYEQYF
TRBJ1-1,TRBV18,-,CASSPSSTEAFF
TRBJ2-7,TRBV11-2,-,CASSLERGTYEQYF
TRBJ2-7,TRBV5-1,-,CASSLASDLNPYEQYF
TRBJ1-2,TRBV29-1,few,CSVTQGSLPYGYTF
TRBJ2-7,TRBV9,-,CASSEGGQPSYEQYF
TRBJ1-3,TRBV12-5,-,CASGDRQGPSGNTIYF
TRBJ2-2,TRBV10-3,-,CAISEFDRGGGTGELFF
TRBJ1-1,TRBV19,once,CASSSGLKGRTEAFF
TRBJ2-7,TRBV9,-,CASSPTAGGGQYF
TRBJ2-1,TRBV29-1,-,CSFQLAIYNEQFF
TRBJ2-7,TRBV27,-,CASGGLAGGLYEQYF
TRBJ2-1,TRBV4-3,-,CASSHRRPGNEQFF
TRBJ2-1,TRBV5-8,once,CASSRRLFSGRAMHEQFF
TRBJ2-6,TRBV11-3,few,CASSYRQAGANVLTF
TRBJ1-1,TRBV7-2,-,CASSLTGAGGNTEAFF
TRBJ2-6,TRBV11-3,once,CASSLKVFGANGLTF
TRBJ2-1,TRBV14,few,CASSQLAGGRSEQFF
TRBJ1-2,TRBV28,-,CASQQPLATGTYGYTF
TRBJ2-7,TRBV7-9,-,CASSSPGAGKSDEQYF
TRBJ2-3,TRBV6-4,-,CASSPSGRVLNTDTQYF